This TCR beta chain derives from a study of siplizumab effects on memory and regulatory T cells. Libraries were prepared by immunoSEQ multiplex PCR; TCRdb keeps only in-frame clonotypes and omits some of them. This sample yields approximately 58,000 clones, of which over 85% are seen a single time; around 40% belongs to the top ten. The CDR3 spans 15 residues. With V trimmed by 8 bases and J by 2 bases, 13 bases remained unmatched. The sequencing input was CD8+ T cells sorted from blood. The V call is TRBV5-3, the J call TRBJ2-7, with 7 bases lining up with TRBD2. TRBV5-3 is labeled an ORF, and its function is uncertain. This TCR was recovered from a human donor in good health. The CDR3 loop is CASRKVGGETYEQYF. The DNA for the CDR3 is TGTGCCAGCCGCAAGGTTGGGGGGGAAACCTACGAGCAGTACTTC.